In its sample, the clone carrying this TCR beta chain was seen a few times. The antigen is undetermined. TCR cDNA was made by 5'RACE template switching, adding a universal primer site and UMIs. From the 5' RACE reads, TCRdb called clonotypes with MiXCR, one entry per CDR3 protein. Among about 320,000 distinct CDR3 sequences, approximately 4.3% were seen once, and the ten largest hold roughly 19%. The CDR3 has 11 amino acids. Germline CDR1 LNHDA, CDR2 SQIVND (reference sequence). Trimming removed 7 bases from V and 13 bases from J; junction bases left unmatched: 7. The record originates from a study of T cells after yellow fever vaccination. The study, taken as a whole, reports: FACS-sorted repertoires could harbor abundant contaminating bulk-population clonotypes. Clonotypes shared by both compartments, CD4 and CD8, made up a small share.

This clonotype was obtained from a man aged 18 to 29 who received the YFV17D yellow fever vaccine. The sequenced sample was PBMCs, obtained 15 days after the yellow fever booster vaccination. The gene calls are TRBV19 and TRBJ2-1; 7 bases map to TRBD2. This CDR3 is CASTTRGIQFF. In DNA form, the CDR3 reads TGTGCCAGTACCACGCGGGGGATCCAGTTCTTC.